This T cell receptor (beta chain) was profiled in a study of cytomegalovirus exposure and HLA in healthy donors. Germline V CDR1 and CDR2: MNHEY, SVGAGI. Trimming took 5 bases from V and 7 from J, leaving 9 bases between them. The CDR3 loop spans 11 amino acids. Study results and limitations: The listing of fewer than 200 TCR beta chains classed them as cytomegalovirus-associated. DRB1 had the most TCR associations and HLA-C the fewest, a later analysis found, with rates varying by HLA locus. For TCR beta chains, V- and J-gene trimming was later linked to a missense DCLRE1C variant.

This PCR relied on a set of 60 Vbeta primers and 13 Jbeta primers. Per the study methods: Among the unique TCR beta chains that a later analysis counted, around 82 million in all, roughly 11 million were shared. Generated by immunoSEQ multiplex PCR, the TCRdb table keeps only in-frame clones and is missing some. That table furnishes V, J and clone size, whereas the DNA furnished D and trimming. Of about 140,000 clones in the sample, roughly 75% were seen once. A word on this clone: Antigen unknown.

The sequence was obtained from a man in his forties in good health and CMV-seropositive. Sequencing input: PBMCs. The chain recombines TRBV6-5 with TRBJ2-7, with D perhaps matching TRBD1 (5 bases). The CDR3 DNA follows: TGTGCCAGCAGTCAGGGCCGTGAGCAGTACTTC. This encodes CASSQGREQYF.